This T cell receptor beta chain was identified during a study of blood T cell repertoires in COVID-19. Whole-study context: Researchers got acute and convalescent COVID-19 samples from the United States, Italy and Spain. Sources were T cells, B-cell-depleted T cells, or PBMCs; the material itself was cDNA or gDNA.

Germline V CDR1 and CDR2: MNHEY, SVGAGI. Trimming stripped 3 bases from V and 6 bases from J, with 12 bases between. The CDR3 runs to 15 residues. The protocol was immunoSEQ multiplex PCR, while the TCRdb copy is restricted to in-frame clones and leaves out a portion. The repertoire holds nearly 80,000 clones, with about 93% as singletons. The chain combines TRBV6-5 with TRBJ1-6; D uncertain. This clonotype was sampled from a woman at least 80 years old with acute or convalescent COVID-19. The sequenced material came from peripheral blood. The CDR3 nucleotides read TGTGCCAGCAGTTATAACCGGGATTCTAATTCACCCCTCCACTTT. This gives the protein CASSYNRDSNSPLHF.